The present T cell receptor beta chain was sequenced within a study of neoadjuvant nivolumab and ipilimumab in lung cancer. Study observations and caveats: TCR receptors were sequenced in few samples. From pretherapy to surgery, tumor richness and clonality rose with dual therapy. Resected-tumor TCR richness correlated positively with pretherapy blood richness. TCR richness and clonality were higher in tumors than adjacent uninvolved lung.

Comment on this clone: The antigen remains unidentified.

V lost 7 bases to trimming and J lost 2 bases; unmatched junction nucleotides: 5. CDR1 is SGDLS, CDR2 YYNGEE, per germline. The CDR3 has 13 amino acids. Measured with immunoSEQ multiplex PCR; TCRdb has only the in-frame clones, and not every one. The data hold around 21,000 clones, with roughly 84% observed a single time. The chain uses TRBV9 and TRBJ1-1, with 7 bases fitting TRBD1. This specimen consisted of peripheral blood, obtained before neoadjuvant nivolumab, alone or with ipilimumab. The TCR comes from an adult with non-small cell lung cancer. The DNA of the CDR3 is TGTGCCAGCTCCGGGACAGCCAACACTGAAGCTTTCTTT. This translates into CASSGTANTEAFF. The whole variable domain, filled in from reference TRBV9 and TRBJ1-1, reads DSGVTQTPKHLITATGQRVTLRCSPRSGDLSVYWYQQSLDQGLQFLIQYYNGEERAKGNILERFSAQQFPDLHSELNLSSLELGDSALYFCASSGTANTEAFFGQGTRLTVV.